Each of the 26 T cell receptor beta chains below was sequenced from the same sample in a study of metastatic and nonmetastatic thyroid tumors. Using MiXCR, TCRdb reanalyzed the PCR reads. Of 24,000 or so clones listed, 22% are singletons. Every patient underwent thyroid surgery untreated. The sequenced sample was tumor tissue. Receptors originate from a female donor with papillary thyroid cancer or a benign thyroid nodule (not recorded which). Some clones in this sample may be carry-over from other donors' samples.

This clone is medium-sized in the sample. The rearrangement uses TRBV20-1 and TRBJ1-2; TRBD1 matches at 9 bases. The junction had 7 bases not matched to a gene; V was cut back by 7 bases and J by 4 bases. The CDR3 runs to 13 residues. CDR1 and CDR2 from the germline V gene are DFQATT and SNEGSKA (reference sequence). The CDR3 DNA reads as TGCAGTGTACAGGGGGCGCAGGGCTATGGCTACACCTTC. Its translation is CSVQGAQGYGYTF.

This clone appeared once. The V gene is TRBV5-1, the J gene TRBJ1-1, with D unresolved. This CDR3 region has 14 residues. The ends were cut back, 2 bases at V and 0 bases at J, with 8 bases in the middle. Germline values: CDR1 SGHRS, CDR2 YFSETQ. The CDR3 spells CASSLYGMNTEAFF. For the CDR3, the DNA is TGCGCCAGCAGCTTATACGGCATGAACACTGAAGCTTTCTTT.

The chain employs TRBV6-1 and TRBJ2-6, with 9 bases fitting TRBD1. CDR3 length equals 17 residues. Germline V lookup: CDR1 MNHNS, CDR2 SASEGT. V was pared by 6 bases and J by 8 bases, with 14 bases of the junction left unmatched. The CDR3: CASSPRSRQGGSNVLTF. The CDR3 DNA is TGTGCCAGCAGCCCCCGATCCCGACAGGGGGGGTCCAACGTCCTGACTTTC.

For this clone: Other DNA sequences in the same sample also yield this CDR3. The genes are TRBV5-1 and TRBJ1-2; a weak D match, TRBD1 (5 bases). V shed 5 bases and J shed 8 bases, with 16 bases lying between them. This CDR3 spans 13 amino acids. Germline V gene data show CDR1 as SGHRS and CDR2 as YFSETQ. CDR3 sequence: CASSPTQGGGYTF. The CDR3 DNA sequence: TGCGCCAGCAGTCCAACCCAGGGTGGGGGCTACACCTTC. The whole variable domain, remainder taken from reference TRBV5-1 and TRBJ1-2, is KAGVTQTPRYLIKTRGQQVTLSCSPISGHRSVSWYQQTPGQGLQFLFEYFSETQRNKGNFPGRFSGRQFSNSRSEMNVSTLELGDSALYLCASSPTQGGGYTFGSGTRLTVV.

The V gene is TRBV5-1, the J gene TRBJ1-2; 7 bases map to TRBD1. The CDR3 is made up of 15 amino acids. The junction had 10 bases not matched to a gene; V was cut back by 0 bases and J by 8 bases. Germline loops: CDR1 SGHRS, CDR2 YFSETQ. CDR3 bases: TGCGCCAGCAGCTTGGTTACAGGGGCCGTGGTAGGCTACACCTTC. It translates to CASSLVTGAVVGYTF.

The chain carries TRBV2 and TRBJ2-7, with unresolved D. V was trimmed by 2 bases and J by 0 bases, leaving 11 bases between them. The germline V gene has CDR1 SNHLY and CDR2 FYNNEI. CDR3 length equals 15 residues. The CDR3 DNA follows: TGTGCCAGCAGTGAAAGGTCCAGTTACTCCTACGAGCAGTACTTC. This gives the protein CASSERSSYSYEQYF.

This chain joins TRBV20-1 and TRBJ2-5; weak D call: TRBD2 (5 bases). The CDR3 totals 12 residues. Germline CDR1 is DFQATT and CDR2 is SNEGSKA (reference sequence). V dropped 3 bases and J dropped 0 bases, with 5 bases sitting between them. The CDR3 here is CSASGDQETQYF. DNA for the CDR3: TGCAGTGCTAGCGGGGACCAAGAGACCCAGTACTTC.

A remark on this clone: The identical CDR3 is also encoded by other nucleotide sequences in the sample. DNA for the CDR3: TGCGCCAGCAGGGTCGGTGTGACCGGAGAGGAACTTTTTTTT. Translating gives CASRVGVTGEELFF. V gene TRBV5-1 combines with J gene TRBJ2-2, with D uncertain. Germline V gene data show CDR1 as SGHRS and CDR2 as YFSETQ. The CDR3 runs to 14 residues. V was shortened by 5 bases and J by 17 bases, with 25 bases between the two germline ends.

This clone has a count of ten or more. The chain links TRBV9 to TRBJ2-7, with D perhaps matching TRBD2 (7 bases). The CDR3 sequence is 15 residues long. V dropped 3 bases and J dropped 2 bases, with 15 bases sitting between them. Per germline, CDR1 SGDLS and CDR2 YYNGEE. The CDR3 spells CASSGTTGRAYEQYF. In nucleotides, the CDR3 is TGTGCCAGCAGCGGAACTACAGGGAGGGCCTACGAGCAGTACTTC.

The CDR3 region has the DNA TGCGCCAGCAGCTTGGGAGACAGGAGTACGCAGTATTTT. Translation gives CASSLGDRSTQYF. The chain combines TRBV5-1 with TRBJ2-3, with a tentative D call TRBD1 (6 bases). V lost 0 bases, J lost 8 bases, and 10 bases lay in between. CDR1 is SGHRS, CDR2 YFSETQ, per germline. CDR3 size: 13 residues.

There are a few counts of this clone. CDR3 coding DNA: TGTGCCAGCAGCCATCGGACATTTTTTCGTGAAGTAGGCAATCAGCCCCAGCATTTT. Residues: CASSHRTFFREVGNQPQHF. This chain uses TRBV13 with TRBJ1-5, with D tentatively TRBD1 (5 bases). This CDR3 has 19 amino acids. The ends were cut back, 5 bases at V and 2 bases at J, with 25 bases in the middle. The V gene's germline CDR1 is PRHDT and CDR2 FYEKMQ (reference sequence).

CDR3 region: CASSIQGQGWGYTF. DNA for the CDR3: TGTGCCAGCAGCATCCAGGGACAGGGTTGGGGCTACACCTTC. The chain has TRBV5-4 and TRBJ1-2; 9 bases agree with TRBD1. The V segment lost 4 bases and the J segment 8 bases; nucleotides outside the gene matches: 9. The germline V gene has CDR1 SGHNT and CDR2 YYREEE (reference sequence). The CDR3 runs 14 residues.

This clone appeared many times. The chain couples TRBV10-3 to TRBJ1-1; D is ambiguous. Germline V CDR1 and CDR2: ENHRY, SYGVKD. V lost 6 bases and J 4 bases, leaving 15 bases between the germline ends. The CDR3 covers 14 residues. The DNA for the CDR3 is TGTGCCATCAGAAGTACGGGGTCGAGCACTGAAGCTTTCTTT. It specifies CAIRSTGSSTEAFF.

There are a few counts of this clone. V is TRBV28 and J is TRBJ2-3; D uncertain. The CDR3 runs 14 residues. V was clipped by 6 bases and J by 2 bases, with 12 bases between them. CDR1 and CDR2 from the germline V gene are MDHEN and SYDVKM. The CDR3 sequence: CASSHKGPTDTQYF. CDR3 nucleotides: TGTGCCAGCAGCCATAAGGGCCCCACAGATACGCAGTATTTT.

Regarding this clone: A much larger clone differs by one base, so this may be a read error. The rearrangement joins TRBV20-1 to TRBJ2-7, with a weak D call TRBD1 (6 bases). The germline V gene encodes CDR1 DFQATT and CDR2 SNEGSKA (reference sequence). The CDR3 consists of 13 residues. CDR3 sequence reads: CSSRGQSDYEQYF. CDR3 DNA: TGCAGTTCTAGAGGACAGAGCGACTACGAGCAGTACTTC.

This clone is medium-sized. The gene calls are TRBV6-1 and TRBJ1-3, with D unresolved. V was shortened by 6 bases and J by 0 bases, with 18 bases between the two germline ends. The CDR3 has 17 residues. Per germline, CDR1 MNHNS and CDR2 SASEGT. This CDR3 is CASSPTLAGPSGNTIYF. As DNA, the CDR3 is TGTGCCAGCAGCCCTACCTTGGCAGGCCCCTCTGGAAACACCATATATTTT.

This clone was counted only a few times. The junction and the germline gene differ at one end; a read error may be behind it. This chain connects TRBV6-1 to TRBJ1-1, with D possibly TRBD1 on 5 matching bases. From germline, CDR1 is MNHNS and CDR2 SASEGT. This CDR3 has 17 residues. The CDR3 is CASRPWGGNKYNTESFF. CDR3 DNA sequence: TGTGCCAGCAGGCCCTGGGGGGGGAACAAATATAACACTGAATCTTTCTTT.

The rearrangement uses TRBV12-3 or TRBV12-4 and TRBJ1-1; the D is unclear. This CDR3 is 15 amino acids long. V dropped 5 bases and J dropped 3 bases, with 16 bases sitting between them. The CDR3 DNA sequence: TGTGCCAGCAGTGTGTGGAGGTCCTTGGACACTGAAGCTTTCTTT. It encodes CASSVWRSLDTEAFF.

This clone was counted many times. V and J are TRBV3-1 and TRBJ1-2; D possibly corresponds to TRBD1 (5 bases). V lost 2 bases and J lost 4, with 17 bases in between. CDR1 LGHDT and CDR2 YNNKEL come from the germline V gene (reference sequence). CDR3 length: 16 amino acids. The DNA for the CDR3 is TGTGCCAGCAGCCAACGATTCGGGGGGGAGGGCTATGGCTACACCTTC. Encoded protein: CASSQRFGGEGYGYTF.

The chain is built from TRBV11-2 and TRBJ2-7; no definite D call. This CDR3 is 16 amino acids long. The germline V gene encodes CDR1 SGHAT and CDR2 FQNNGV. Deletions cut 0 bases from V and 3 bases from J, with 15 bases between. In nucleotides, the CDR3 is TGTGCCAGCAGCTTAGAATGGGCTCAAGCAAGCTACGAGCAGTACTTC. Residues: CASSLEWAQASYEQYF.

This clone was counted a few times. This chain joins TRBV6-1 and TRBJ2-1, with no clear D. The germline V and J ends were trimmed by 6 bases and 8 bases, with 14 bases remaining between them. The CDR3 is 13 residues long. CDR1 is MNHNS and CDR2 is SASEGT in the germline V gene. The DNA of the CDR3 is TGTGCCAGCAGCGCTCAGTTAATGCATGAGCAGTTCTTC. Its translation: CASSAQLMHEQFF.

The sample holds a few counts of this clone. One junction end disagrees with the germline gene, perhaps due to a read error. Different DNA sequences within this sample yield the same CDR3. The chain recombines TRBV28 with TRBJ2-2, with TRBD1 identical over 7 bases. Germline-derived CDR1 and CDR2 are MDHEN and SYDVKM. CDR3 length: 16 amino acids. The CDR3 reads CASSLMGTENTGELFF. CDR3 sequence (DNA): TGCGCCAGCAGTTTAATGGGGACAGAGAACACCGGGGAGCTGTTTTTT.

As for this clone: A clone one base away is much larger, so this may be a read error. The sample carries other DNA sequences with the same CDR3. This chain connects TRBV20-1 to TRBJ2-1; TRBD2 matches 8 bases. This CDR3 is 14 amino acids long. In germline, CDR1 is DFQATT, CDR2 SNEGSKA (reference sequence). J gave up 6 bases and V 3 bases, and 7 bases lay outside the gene matches. The CDR3 protein is CSASPSSGSNEQFF. The CDR3 DNA follows: TGCAGTGCTAGTCCCTCCAGCGGGAGCAATGAGCAGTTCTTC.

By its share, this clone is medium-sized. The chain employs TRBV6-1 and TRBJ2-1; the D gene is possibly TRBD2 (6 bases). In germline, CDR1 is MNHNS, CDR2 SASEGT. This CDR3 contains 14 residues. Deletions cut 8 bases from V and 5 bases from J, with 16 bases between. DNA of the CDR3: TGTGCCAGCGGTAAACCAGGGACTCACAATGAGCAGTTCTTC. This sequence encodes CASGKPGTHNEQFF.

This clone was recorded at least ten times. The CDR3 loop reads CASSFTGRSGTGELFF. The CDR3 nucleotides are TGTGCCAGCAGCTTTACAGGGCGGTCAGGCACCGGGGAGCTGTTTTTT. The genes are TRBV11-2 and TRBJ2-2, with a possible D match to TRBD1 (6 bases). Trimming removed 3 bases at V and 4 bases at J, with 15 bases between. Germline CDR1 reads SGHAT; CDR2 reads FQNNGV. The CDR3 has 16 residues.

This clone was detected only a few times. The chain recombines TRBV28 with TRBJ2-3; D gene uncertain. This CDR3 contains 15 residues. Per the germline V gene, CDR1 is MDHEN and CDR2 is SYDVKM. V was pared by 7 bases and J by 3 bases, with 17 bases between. The CDR3 nucleotides are TGTGCCAGCACCCGACCCCAATTTTTTACAGATACGCAGTATTTT. It translates to CASTRPQFFTDTQYF.